These 17 T cell receptor beta chains originate from one sample sequenced in a study of long-term antiretroviral therapy in people with HIV. The libraries were made with immunoSEQ v3.0 at survey level. Data came from immunoSEQ multiplex PCR; TCRdb stores just in-frame clones and leaves some out. The repertoire includes about 21,000 clones, 81% of them detected once, and 9% to 15% sits in the top ten. The sample was unsorted PBMCs, taken 0.1 years before starting antiretroviral therapy. These receptors were obtained from a man in his forties with HIV.

This chain joins TRBV19 and TRBJ2-7; 10 bases line up with TRBD2. After removal of 7 bases from V and 5 bases from J, the junction contained 14 bases not matched to a gene. The CDR3 length is 16 residues. From germline, CDR1 is LNHDA and CDR2 SQIVND (reference sequence). CDR3 nucleotides: TGTGCCAGTACCCTCCGCCTGGGACTAGCGATCCACGAGCAGTACTTC. Translating gives CASTLRLGLAIHEQYF.

The J gene is TRBJ2-3, the V gene TRBV19; the match to TRBD2 covers 10 bases. The CDR3 is 17 amino acids. V lost 10 bases to trimming and J lost 0 bases; unmatched junction nucleotides: 13. Germline CDR1 LNHDA, CDR2 SQIVND (reference sequence). DNA for the CDR3: TGTGCCACCGAGAGAAGCGGGAGGGGGTCTAGCACAGATACGCAGTATTTT. It encodes CATERSGRGSSTDTQYF.

V and J are TRBV25-1 and TRBJ2-1; 13 bases map to TRBD2. The germline V gene has CDR1 MGHDK and CDR2 SYGVNS. This CDR3 contains 14 residues. V lost 6 bases to trimming and J lost 5 bases; unmatched junction nucleotides: 1. The chain's CDR3 is CASRGTSGNNEQFF. The CDR3 nucleotides read TGTGCCAGCAGGGGGACTAGCGGGAACAATGAGCAGTTCTTC.

The gene calls are TRBV4-1 and TRBJ1-5, with 9 nucleotides matching TRBD1. Trimming took 2 bases from V and 7 from J; bases not matched to a gene: 3. Germline CDR1 is MGHRA and CDR2 is YSYEKL. This CDR3 has 14 residues. The CDR3 DNA is TGCGCCAGCAGCCAAACAGGGGGCGAGCAGCCCCAGCATTTT. As protein: CASSQTGGEQPQHF.

There are a few counts of this clone. This chain links TRBV15 with TRBJ2-2; perhaps D is TRBD1 or TRBD2 (5 bases each). The CDR3 has 15 amino acids. Trimming took off 5 bases at V and 3 bases at J, with 13 bases between the two ends. In germline, CDR1 is LNHNV, CDR2 YYDKDF (reference sequence). DNA for the CDR3: TGTGCCACCAGCCCGGCGAGGGGTTACACCGGGGAGCTGTTTTTT. It codes for CATSPARGYTGELFF.

The chain combines TRBV5-1 with TRBJ1-4; 9 positions agree with TRBD1. V gave up 0 bases and J gave up 8 bases; unmatched junction bases: 5. There are 15 residues in the CDR3. CDR1 and CDR2 from the germline V gene are SGHRS and YFSETQ. The CDR3 loop is CASSLGGTGNEKLFF. CDR3 DNA: TGCGCCAGCAGCTTGGGAGGGACAGGGAACGAAAAACTGTTTTTT.

The chain employs TRBV14 and TRBJ2-3, with TRBD2 as a possible D gene (6 bases). In germline, CDR1 is SGHDN, CDR2 FVKESK. V was shortened by 1 base and J by 1 base, with 6 bases between the two germline ends. The CDR3 is made up of 14 amino acids. The CDR3 nucleotides read TGTGCCAGCAGCCAAGCGGGGGGCACAGATACGCAGTATTTT. This encodes CASSQAGGTDTQYF. The full variable domain, completed using reference TRBV14 and TRBJ2-3, is EAGVTQFPSHSVIEKGQTVTLRCDPISGHDNLYWYRRVMGKEIKFLLHFVKESKQDESGMPNNRFLAERTGGTYSTLKVQPAELEDSGVYFCASSQAGGTDTQYFGPGTRLTVL.

The chain joins TRBV30 to TRBJ1-5; D perhaps matches TRBD1 (5 bases). CDR1 and CDR2 (germline): GTSNPN, SVGIG (reference sequence). Trimming removed 1 base at V and 4 bases at J, with 14 bases between. This CDR3 is 15 amino acids long. The CDR3 spells CAWSGMRQPNQPQHF. For the CDR3, the DNA is TGTGCCTGGAGTGGTATGAGACAGCCGAATCAGCCCCAGCATTTT.

J is TRBJ2-7 and V is TRBV27; 10 bases agree with TRBD1. V gave up 2 bases and J gave up 3 bases; unmatched junction bases: 7. This CDR3 comprises 16 residues. Germline CDR1 MNHEY, CDR2 SMNVEV (reference sequence). The CDR3 here is CASSLEGWDRGYEQYF. The CDR3 DNA follows: TGTGCCAGCAGTTTAGAAGGGTGGGACAGGGGCTACGAGCAGTACTTC.

The chain employs TRBV11-2 and TRBJ1-6, with 7 nucleotides matching TRBD1. The germline CDR1 and CDR2 sequences are SGHAT and FQNNGV. This CDR3 has 13 residues. With V trimmed by 8 bases and J by 6 bases, 4 bases remained unmatched. CDR3 DNA: TGTGCCAGCCGGGGACAGTTTAATTCACCCCTCCACTTT. Amino acid sequence: CASRGQFNSPLHF.

This clone was recorded once. V is TRBV27 and J is TRBJ2-1, with 14 bases lining up with TRBD2. The CDR3 totals 16 residues. CDR1 is MNHEY and CDR2 is SMNVEV in the germline V gene (reference sequence). V shed 5 bases and J 7 bases; nucleotides not matched to a gene: 7. The CDR3 loop reads CASSPGGLAGGNEQFF. The CDR3 nucleotides are TGTGCCAGCAGTCCGGGCGGACTAGCGGGGGGTAATGAGCAGTTCTTC.

This sequence joins TRBV30 and TRBJ2-5; D may be TRBD2 (6 bases). TRBJ2-7 matches the DNA end more closely, so the J call is doubtful. The CDR3 runs to 12 residues. Looked up from germline, CDR1 is GTSNPN and CDR2 is SVGIG (reference sequence). In nucleotides, the CDR3 is TGTGCCTGGCTCGGGATGCGGGGCGAGCAGTACTTC. Translating it yields CAWLGMRGEQYF.

The chain employs TRBV5-4 and TRBJ2-5; the D gene could be TRBD1 or TRBD2 (5 bases each). Germline lookup yields CDR1 SGHNT and CDR2 YYREEE (reference sequence). This CDR3 contains 14 residues. Trimming pared 4 bases from V and 7 bases from J, leaving 17 bases between. The CDR3 DNA sequence: TGTGCCAGCAGCGTCGACGGGGCCCACGGGACCCAGTACTTC. Translation gives CASSVDGAHGTQYF.

The chain carries TRBV7-9 and TRBJ1-1, with 10 bases identical to TRBD1. The V gene's germline CDR1 is SEHNR and CDR2 FQNEAQ (reference sequence). Trimming at V came to 5 bases and at J to 1 base, leaving 7 bases not matched to a gene. The CDR3 consists of 16 residues. Here the CDR3 DNA reads TGTGCCAGCAGCCTCTTCGGACAGGGGGGGAACACTGAAGCTTTCTTT. This sequence encodes CASSLFGQGGNTEAFF. Full variable domain (missing parts from reference TRBV7-9 and TRBJ1-1): DTGVSQNPRHKITKRGQNVTFRCDPISEHNRLYWYRQTLGQGPEFLTYFQNEAQLEKSRLLSDRFSAERPKGSFSTLEIQRTEQGDSAMYLCASSLFGQGGNTEAFFGQGTRLTVV.

This clone showed up just once. The V and J genes are TRBV10-2 and TRBJ2-2, with TRBD2 identical over 9 bases. The CDR3 length is 15 residues. Trimming at V came to 3 bases and at J to 1 base, leaving 0 bases not matched to a gene. CDR1 is WSHSY and CDR2 is SAAADI in the germline V gene. CDR3 sequence (DNA): TGCGCCAGCAGTGAACTAGCGGGGAACACCGGGGAGCTGTTTTTT. Translated, it gives CASSELAGNTGELFF.

This chain uses TRBV28 with TRBJ1-2, with 7 bases that match TRBD1. The CDR3 length is 15 residues. CDR1 is MDHEN, CDR2 SYDVKM, per germline. The trim removed 4 bases at V and 0 bases at J, leaving 5 bases unmatched. Written as DNA, the CDR3 is TGTGCCAGCAGTTCGGGGGACAGACCTAACTATGGCTACACCTTC. Protein product: CASSSGDRPNYGYTF.

This clone was counted a single time. CDR3 residues: CASSLTFDRVNEAFF. CDR3 DNA: TGTGCCAGCAGCTTGACCTTCGACAGGGTAAATGAAGCTTTCTTT. The chain uses TRBV11-2 and TRBJ1-1; 7 nucleotides line up with TRBD1. The ends lost 3 bases at V and 7 bases at J; junction bases unmatched: 11. This CDR3 contains 15 residues. CDR1 is SGHAT, CDR2 FQNNGV, per germline.